Below are 6 T cell receptor beta chains sequenced from a single sample in a study of control samples from healthy donors and cancer patients (TCRdb year 2020). The library was made by the immunoSEQ multiplex PCR assay. The source is immuneACCESS, and TCRdb retained only in-frame sequences with V and J called. Part of the clones is not carried over; for the studies checked, unresolved V genes explain less than half of this, and the remainder is unexplained. In this sample the table shows about 140,000 clones, about 89% of which occur a single time. Under 9% of the sample goes to the ten largest clones. The specimen sequenced was blood. The receptors originated from a man aged 18 to 30 in good health.

The rearrangement links TRBV4-3 to TRBJ2-1; 11 bases align to TRBD2. The germline gives CDR1 LGHNA, CDR2 YSLEER. There are 17 residues in the CDR3. V was pared by 0 bases and J by 2 bases, with 3 bases of the junction left unmatched. CDR3 sequence (DNA): TGCGCCAGCAGCCAAGATAGCGGGGGGGCAGCCTACAATGAGCAGTTCTTC. Translation gives CASSQDSGGAAYNEQFF.

The J gene is TRBJ2-3, the V gene TRBV27; 8 bases line up with TRBD2. The CDR3 is made up of 15 amino acids. Germline values: CDR1 MNHEY, CDR2 SMNVEV (reference sequence). The V segment lost 4 bases and the J segment 4 bases; nucleotides outside the gene matches: 7. The CDR3 loop is CASSSRGGQSDTQYF. The CDR3 DNA reads TGTGCCAGCAGTTCCCGGGGGGGGCAGTCAGATACGCAGTATTTT.

The V gene is TRBV30, the J gene TRBJ1-4, with D tentatively TRBD1 (6 bases). This CDR3 region has 12 residues. V lost 3 bases and J lost 4, with 6 bases in between. CDR1 and CDR2 from the germline V gene are GTSNPN and SVGIG (reference sequence). CDR3 DNA: TGTGCCTGGAGACAGGGTAATGAAAAACTGTTTTTT. The encoded protein is CAWRQGNEKLFF. Variable domain in full (rest from reference TRBV30 and TRBJ1-4): SQTIHQWPATLVQPVGSPLSLECTVEGTSNPNLYWYRQAAGRGLQLLFYSVGIGQISSEVPQNLSASRPQDRQFILSSKKLLLSDSGFYLCAWRQGNEKLFFGSGTQLSVL.

This clone has a single count. This sequence joins TRBV5-1 and TRBJ2-7; 13 bases line up with TRBD2. Germline-derived CDR1 and CDR2 are SGHRS and YFSETQ. The CDR3 has 14 residues. Trimming took 4 bases from V and 6 from J; bases not matched to a gene: 4. The CDR3 region has the DNA TGCGCCAGCAGCCCGGGACTAGCGGGGAGCGAGCAGTACTTC. Translation: CASSPGLAGSEQYF.

This rearrangement joins TRBV4-3 to TRBJ1-3; the D gene is possibly TRBD1 (5 bases). Trimming took 1 base from V and 8 from J, leaving 21 bases between them. The CDR3 extends over 17 amino acids. The germline V gene encodes CDR1 LGHNA and CDR2 YSLEER. DNA of the CDR3: TGCGCCAGCAGCCAAGGTTTCGGTCTACAGGTCGGACACACCATATATTTT. It is translated as CASSQGFGLQVGHTIYF.

The V call is TRBV6-6, the J call TRBJ1-5; no definite D call. V lost 5 bases and J lost 8, with 10 bases in between. The length of the CDR3 is 12 residues. Germline V gene lookup returns CDR1 MNHNY and CDR2 SVGAGI (reference sequence). CDR3 sequence reads: CASSPGLEPQHF. CDR3 sequence (DNA): TGTGCCAGCAGTCCCGGATTGGAGCCCCAGCATTTT.